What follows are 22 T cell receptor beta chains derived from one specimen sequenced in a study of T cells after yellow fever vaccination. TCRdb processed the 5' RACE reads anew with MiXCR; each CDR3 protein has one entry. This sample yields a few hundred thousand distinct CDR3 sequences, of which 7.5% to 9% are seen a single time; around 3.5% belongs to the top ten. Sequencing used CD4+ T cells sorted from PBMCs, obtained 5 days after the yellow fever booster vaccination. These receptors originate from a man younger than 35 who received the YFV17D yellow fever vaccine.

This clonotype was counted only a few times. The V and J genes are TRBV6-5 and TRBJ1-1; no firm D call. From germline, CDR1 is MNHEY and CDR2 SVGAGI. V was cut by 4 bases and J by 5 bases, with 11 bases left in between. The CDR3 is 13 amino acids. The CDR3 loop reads CASSFTPGTEAFF. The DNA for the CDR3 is TGTGCCAGCAGTTTCACTCCCGGGACTGAAGCTTTCTTT.

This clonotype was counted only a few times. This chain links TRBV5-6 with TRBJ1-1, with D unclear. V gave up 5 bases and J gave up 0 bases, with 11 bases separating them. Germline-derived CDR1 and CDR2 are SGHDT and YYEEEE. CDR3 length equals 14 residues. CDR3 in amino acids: CASSNTRMNTEAFF. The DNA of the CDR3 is TGTGCCAGCAGTAATACAAGGATGAACACTGAAGCTTTCTTT.

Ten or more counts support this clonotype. Here the CDR3 DNA reads TGCGCCACCTCGAGCGGGGGGGATACGCAGTATTTT. It specifies CATSSGGDTQYF. The V gene is TRBV4-1, the J gene TRBJ2-3; 9 nucleotides align to TRBD2. The trim removed 10 bases at V and 6 bases at J, leaving 5 bases unmatched. This CDR3 has 12 amino acids. The germline V gene encodes CDR1 MGHRA and CDR2 YSYEKL.

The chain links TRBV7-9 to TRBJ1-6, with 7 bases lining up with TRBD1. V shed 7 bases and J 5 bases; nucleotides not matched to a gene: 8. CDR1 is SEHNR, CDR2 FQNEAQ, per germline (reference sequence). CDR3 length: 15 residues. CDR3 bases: TGTGCCAGCACCCCCCTCGGGACAGATAATTCACCCCTCCACTTT. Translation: CASTPLGTDNSPLHF.

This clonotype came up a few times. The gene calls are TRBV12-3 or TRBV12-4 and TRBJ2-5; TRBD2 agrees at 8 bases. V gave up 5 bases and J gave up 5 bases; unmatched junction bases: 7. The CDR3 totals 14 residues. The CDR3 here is CASSGSGGGETQYF. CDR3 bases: TGTGCCAGCAGTGGGAGCGGGGGAGGCGAGACCCAGTACTTC.

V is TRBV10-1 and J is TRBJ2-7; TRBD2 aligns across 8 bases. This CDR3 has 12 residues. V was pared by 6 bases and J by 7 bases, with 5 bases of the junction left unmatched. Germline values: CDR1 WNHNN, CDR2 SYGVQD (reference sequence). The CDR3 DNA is TGCGCCAGCAGCCTACCGGGAGGGGAGCAGTACTTC. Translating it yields CASSLPGGEQYF.

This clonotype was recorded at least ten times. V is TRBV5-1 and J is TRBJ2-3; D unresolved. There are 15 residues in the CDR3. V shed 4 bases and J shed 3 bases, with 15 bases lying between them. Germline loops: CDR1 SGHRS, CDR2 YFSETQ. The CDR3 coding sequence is TGCGCCAGCAGCACCACCCCGACCCTAACAGATACGCAGTATTTT. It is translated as CASSTTPTLTDTQYF.

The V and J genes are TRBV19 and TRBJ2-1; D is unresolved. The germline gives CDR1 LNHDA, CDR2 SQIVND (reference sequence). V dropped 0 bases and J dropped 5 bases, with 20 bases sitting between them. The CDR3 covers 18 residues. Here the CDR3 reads CASSIDPPRRSANNEQFF. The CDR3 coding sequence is TGTGCCAGTAGTATAGATCCCCCCAGACGGTCCGCGAACAATGAGCAGTTCTTC.

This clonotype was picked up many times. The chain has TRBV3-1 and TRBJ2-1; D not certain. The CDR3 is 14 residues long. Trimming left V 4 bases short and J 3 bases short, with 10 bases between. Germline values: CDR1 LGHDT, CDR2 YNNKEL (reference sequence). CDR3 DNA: TGTGCCAGCAGCCCGAGTGGCCGCTACAATGAGCAGTTCTTC. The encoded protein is CASSPSGRYNEQFF.

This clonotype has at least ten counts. The CDR3 loop reads CASSQDRTSYEQYV. Here the CDR3 DNA reads TGTGCCAGCAGCCAAGATCGGACCTCATACGAGCAGTACGTC. The gene calls are TRBV4-2 and TRBJ2-7; D is undetermined. V was trimmed by 0 bases and J by 4 bases, leaving 10 bases between them. Germline-derived CDR1 and CDR2 are LGHNA and YNFKEQ. The CDR3 sequence is 14 residues long.

The CDR3, as DNA: TGTGCCAGCAGTACCAATCAGCCCCAGCATTTT. Encoded protein: CASSTNQPQHF. The chain carries TRBV6-6 and TRBJ1-5; no clear D. The CDR3 extends over 11 amino acids. V was clipped by 5 bases and J by 3 bases, with 2 bases between them. In germline, CDR1 is MNHNY, CDR2 SVGAGI (reference sequence).

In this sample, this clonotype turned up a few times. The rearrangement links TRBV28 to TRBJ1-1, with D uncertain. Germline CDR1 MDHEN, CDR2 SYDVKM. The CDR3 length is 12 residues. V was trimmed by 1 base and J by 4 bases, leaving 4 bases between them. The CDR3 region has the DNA TGTGCCAGCAGTTTATTCTTCACTGAAGCTTTCTTT. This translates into CASSLFFTEAFF.

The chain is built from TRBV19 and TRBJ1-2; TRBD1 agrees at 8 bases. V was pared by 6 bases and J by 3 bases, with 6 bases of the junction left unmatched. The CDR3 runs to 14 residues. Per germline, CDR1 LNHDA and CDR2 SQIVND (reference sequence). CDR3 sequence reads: CASRLDRDDYGYTF. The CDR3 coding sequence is TGTGCCAGTAGGCTGGACAGGGACGACTATGGCTACACCTTC.

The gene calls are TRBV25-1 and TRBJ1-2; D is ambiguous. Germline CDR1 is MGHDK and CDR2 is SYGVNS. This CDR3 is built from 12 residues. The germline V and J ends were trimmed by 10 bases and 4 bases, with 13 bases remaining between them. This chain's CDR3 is CATGTEAYGYTF. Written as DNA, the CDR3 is TGTGCCACCGGTACGGAGGCCTATGGCTACACCTTC.

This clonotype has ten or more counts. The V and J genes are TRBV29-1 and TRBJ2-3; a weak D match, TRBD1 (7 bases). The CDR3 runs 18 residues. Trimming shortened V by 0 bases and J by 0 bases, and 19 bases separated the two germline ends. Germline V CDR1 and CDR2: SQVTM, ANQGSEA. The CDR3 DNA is TGCAGCGTTGAAGATCTTCCGAGGAGGGGGCGAAGCACAGATACGCAGTATTTT. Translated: CSVEDLPRRGRSTDTQYF.

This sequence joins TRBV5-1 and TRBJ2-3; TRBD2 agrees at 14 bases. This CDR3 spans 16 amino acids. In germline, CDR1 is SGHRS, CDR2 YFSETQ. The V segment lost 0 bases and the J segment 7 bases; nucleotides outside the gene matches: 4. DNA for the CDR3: TGCGCCAGCAGCTTGGGGACTAGCGGGGGGTTCCATACGCAGTATTTT. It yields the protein CASSLGTSGGFHTQYF.

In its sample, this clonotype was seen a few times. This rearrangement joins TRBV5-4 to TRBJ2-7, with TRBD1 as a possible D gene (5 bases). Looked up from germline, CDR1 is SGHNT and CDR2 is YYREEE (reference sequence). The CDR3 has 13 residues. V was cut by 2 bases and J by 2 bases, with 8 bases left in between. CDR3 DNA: TGTGCCAGCAGCTTCCAGGGCACCTACGAGCAGTACGTC. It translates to CASSFQGTYEQYV.

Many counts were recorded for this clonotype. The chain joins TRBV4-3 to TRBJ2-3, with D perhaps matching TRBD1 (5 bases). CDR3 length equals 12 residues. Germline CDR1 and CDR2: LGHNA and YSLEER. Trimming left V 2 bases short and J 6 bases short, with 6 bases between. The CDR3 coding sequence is TGCGCCAGCAGCCAAAAGGGGGATACGCAGTATTTT. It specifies CASSQKGDTQYF.

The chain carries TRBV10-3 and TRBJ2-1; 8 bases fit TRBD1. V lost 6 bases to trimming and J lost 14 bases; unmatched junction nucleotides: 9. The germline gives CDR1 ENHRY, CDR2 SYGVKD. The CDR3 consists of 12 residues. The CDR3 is CAIRTGQGQKFF. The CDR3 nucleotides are TGTGCCATCAGGACCGGACAGGGCCAGAAGTTCTTC.

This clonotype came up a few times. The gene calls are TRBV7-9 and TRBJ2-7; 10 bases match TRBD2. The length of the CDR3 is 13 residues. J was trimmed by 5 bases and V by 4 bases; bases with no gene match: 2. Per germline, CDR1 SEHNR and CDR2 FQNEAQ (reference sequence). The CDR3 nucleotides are TGTGCCAGCAGCTATGGGACTAGCGACGAGCAGTACGTC. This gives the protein CASSYGTSDEQYV.

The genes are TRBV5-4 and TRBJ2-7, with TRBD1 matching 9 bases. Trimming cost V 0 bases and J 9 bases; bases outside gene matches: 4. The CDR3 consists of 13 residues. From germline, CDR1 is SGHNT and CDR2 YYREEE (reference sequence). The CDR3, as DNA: TGTGCCAGCAGCTTGGGGGACAGGGCTCGGCAGTACTTC. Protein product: CASSLGDRARQYF. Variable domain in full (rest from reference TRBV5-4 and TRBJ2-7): ETGVTQSPTHLIKTRGQQVTLRCSSQSGHNTVSWYQQALGQGPQFIFQYYREEENGRGNFPPRFSGLQFPNYSSELNVNALELDDSALYLCASSLGDRARQYFGPGTRLTVT.

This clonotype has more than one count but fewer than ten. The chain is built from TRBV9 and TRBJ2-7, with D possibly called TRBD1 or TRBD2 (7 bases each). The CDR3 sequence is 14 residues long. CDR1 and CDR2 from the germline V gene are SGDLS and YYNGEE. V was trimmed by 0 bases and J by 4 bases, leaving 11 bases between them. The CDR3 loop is CASSVGEGAYEQYF. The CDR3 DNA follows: TGTGCCAGCAGCGTAGGGGAGGGGGCATACGAGCAGTACTTC.